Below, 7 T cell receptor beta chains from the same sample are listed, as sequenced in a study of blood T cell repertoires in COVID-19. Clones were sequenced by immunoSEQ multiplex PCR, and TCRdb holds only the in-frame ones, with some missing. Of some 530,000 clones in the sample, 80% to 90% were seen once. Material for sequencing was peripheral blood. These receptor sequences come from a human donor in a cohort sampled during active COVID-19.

The DNA of the CDR3 is TGTGCCACTAGCGGGGACTCCTACGAGCAGTACTTC. It codes for CATSGDSYEQYF. The gene calls are TRBV10-3 and TRBJ2-7, with TRBD2 matching 9 bases. This CDR3 spans 12 amino acids. Looked up from germline, CDR1 is ENHRY and CDR2 is SYGVKD. With V trimmed by 10 bases and J by 0 bases, 1 base remained unmatched.

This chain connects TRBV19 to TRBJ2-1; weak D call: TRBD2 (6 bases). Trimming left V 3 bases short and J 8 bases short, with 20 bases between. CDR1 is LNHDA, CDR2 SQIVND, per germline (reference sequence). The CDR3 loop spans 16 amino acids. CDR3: CASSISGPGGIYEQFF. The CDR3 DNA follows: TGTGCCAGTAGTATTTCAGGGCCCGGAGGGATCTATGAGCAGTTCTTC.

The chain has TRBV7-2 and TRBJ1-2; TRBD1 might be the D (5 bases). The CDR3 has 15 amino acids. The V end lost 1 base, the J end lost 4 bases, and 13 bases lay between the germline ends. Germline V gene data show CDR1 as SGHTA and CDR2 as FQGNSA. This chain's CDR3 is CASSLVSGGTYGYTF. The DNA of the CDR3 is TGTGCCAGCAGCTTAGTGTCGGGGGGAACCTATGGCTACACCTTC. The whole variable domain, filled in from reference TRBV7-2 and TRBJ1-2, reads GAGVSQSPSNKVTEKGKDVELRCDPISGHTALYWYRQSLGQGLEFLIYFQGNSAPDKSGLPSDRFSAERTGGSVSTLTIQRTQQEDSAVYLCASSLVSGGTYGYTFGSGTRLTVV.

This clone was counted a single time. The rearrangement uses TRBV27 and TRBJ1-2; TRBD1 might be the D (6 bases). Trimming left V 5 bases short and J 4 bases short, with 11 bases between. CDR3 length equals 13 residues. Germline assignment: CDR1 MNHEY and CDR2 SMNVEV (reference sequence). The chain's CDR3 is CASSRGSGYGYTF. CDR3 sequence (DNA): TGTGCCAGCAGTAGGGGGAGCGGCTATGGCTACACCTTC.

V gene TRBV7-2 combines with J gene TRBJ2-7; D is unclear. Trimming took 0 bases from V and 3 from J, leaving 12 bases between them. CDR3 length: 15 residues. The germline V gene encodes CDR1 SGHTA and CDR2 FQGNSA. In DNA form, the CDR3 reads TGTGCCAGCAGCTTAGCTACACGCAGTGGCTACGAGCAGTACTTC. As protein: CASSLATRSGYEQYF.

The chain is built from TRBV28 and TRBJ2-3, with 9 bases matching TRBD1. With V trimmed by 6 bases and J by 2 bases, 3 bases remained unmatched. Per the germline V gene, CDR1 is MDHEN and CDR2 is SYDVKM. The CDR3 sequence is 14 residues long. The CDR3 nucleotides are TGTGCCAGCAGCGAACAGGGGGCCACAGATACGCAGTATTTT. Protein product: CASSEQGATDTQYF.

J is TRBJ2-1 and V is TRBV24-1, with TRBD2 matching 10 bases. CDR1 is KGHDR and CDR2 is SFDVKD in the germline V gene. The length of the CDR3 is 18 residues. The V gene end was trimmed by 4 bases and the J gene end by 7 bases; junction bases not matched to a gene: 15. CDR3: CATSDQVPRTSGGNEQFF. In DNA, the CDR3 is TGTGCCACCAGTGACCAGGTGCCCCGGACTAGCGGAGGAAATGAGCAGTTCTTC.